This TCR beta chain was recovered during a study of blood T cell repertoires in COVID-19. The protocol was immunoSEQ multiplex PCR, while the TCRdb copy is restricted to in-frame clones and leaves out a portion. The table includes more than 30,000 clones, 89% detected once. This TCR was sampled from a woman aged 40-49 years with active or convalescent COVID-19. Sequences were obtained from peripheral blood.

As DNA, the CDR3 is TGTGCCAGCAGCCAACTAGCGGGGGGGAGGAATACGCAGTATTTT. Residues: CASSQLAGGRNTQYF. V gene TRBV6-5 combines with J gene TRBJ2-3; 13 positions agree with TRBD2. Looked up from germline, CDR1 is MNHEY and CDR2 is SVGAGI. CDR3 size: 15 residues. The J segment lost 7 bases and the V segment lost 6 bases, leaving 7 bases of the junction unmatched.